The 23 T cell receptor beta chains below come from one sample, sequenced in a study of blood T cell repertoires in COVID-19. The data were produced by immunoSEQ multiplex PCR, yet TCRdb's version contains in-frame clones alone and is incomplete. The sample carries 280,000 or so clones, about 89% recorded once. The sequenced sample was peripheral blood. These receptors were collected from an older woman with acute or convalescent COVID-19.

Here the CDR3 reads CASGRAGNTIYF. In DNA, the CDR3 is TGTGCCAGCGGCAGGGCCGGAAACACCATATATTTT. The V gene is TRBV5-6, the J gene TRBJ1-3, with D maybe TRBD1 (5 bases). Germline V gene sequence: CDR1 SGHDT, CDR2 YYEEEE. Trimming shortened V by 7 bases and J by 4 bases, and 9 bases separated the two germline ends. This CDR3 region has 12 residues.

The chain links TRBV6-1 to TRBJ1-2; 10 positions match TRBD1. Germline loops: CDR1 MNHNS, CDR2 SASEGT. The CDR3 spans 16 residues. V dropped 6 bases and J dropped 2; count of bases not matched to a gene: 9. CDR3 sequence (DNA): TGTGCCAGCAGGGAACAGACAGGGGGCACAAACTATGGCTACACCTTC. It is translated as CASREQTGGTNYGYTF.

The CDR3 coding sequence is TGTGCCAGTCGGGGACAGGGAAGTCAGCCCCAGCATTTT. Its translation is CASRGQGSQPQHF. This chain connects TRBV19 to TRBJ1-5, with TRBD1 identical over 9 bases. The CDR3 is made up of 13 amino acids. V was pared by 8 bases and J by 6 bases, with 5 bases of the junction left unmatched. The germline V gene has CDR1 LNHDA and CDR2 SQIVND (reference sequence).

The chain links TRBV4-3 to TRBJ2-4; 14 bases are shared with TRBD2. CDR1 and CDR2 from the germline V gene are LGHNA and YSLEER. The CDR3 sequence is 20 residues long. J lost 0 bases, V lost 0 bases, and 7 bases had no gene match. CDR3 in DNA: TGCGCCAGCAGCCAAGAGGCGGGACTAGCGGGAGAGGCAGCCAAAAACATTCAGTACTTC. Encoded protein: CASSQEAGLAGEAAKNIQYF.

The CDR3 region has the DNA TGTGCCAGCAGCTTGAGGCAGGGCCTCTATGGCTACACCTTC. Protein sequence: CASSLRQGLYGYTF. The V and J genes are TRBV5-4 and TRBJ1-2; TRBD1 might be the D (5 bases). CDR1 is SGHNT, CDR2 YYREEE, per germline (reference sequence). The CDR3 spans 14 residues. Trimming took 1 base from V and 4 from J, leaving 11 bases between them.

This clone was detected only once. The rearrangement links TRBV9 to TRBJ1-2, with D unclear. This CDR3 has 13 amino acids. Trimming stripped 3 bases from V and 8 bases from J, with 14 bases between. Germline lookup yields CDR1 SGDLS and CDR2 YYNGEE. In DNA form, the CDR3 reads TGTGCCAGCAGCGGACCCTTCACTAAGGGCTACACCTTC. Translation gives CASSGPFTKGYTF.

The rearrangement uses TRBV6-2 or TRBV6-3 and TRBJ1-1; D gene ambiguous. The CDR3 is 13 residues long. Germline V CDR1 and CDR2: MNHEY, SVGEGT. V lost 2 bases and J lost 7, with 11 bases in between. CDR3 amino acids: CASSYRENVEAFF. In nucleotides, the CDR3 is TGTGCCAGCAGTTACCGGGAGAATGTTGAAGCTTTCTTT.

The rearrangement joins TRBV3-1 (or the pseudogene TRBV3-2) to TRBJ1-1; 7 bases match TRBD1. This CDR3 spans 14 amino acids. Germline lookup yields CDR1 LGHDT and CDR2 YNNKEL (reference sequence). The J segment lost 1 base and the V segment lost 3 bases, leaving 2 bases of the junction unmatched. CDR3 DNA sequence: TGTGCCAGCAGCCACCAGGGGGGGAACACTGAAGCTTTCTTT. Protein: CASSHQGGNTEAFF.

This clone was seen a few times. In DNA, the CDR3 is TGCGCCAGCAGCTTGGAGGGGTACACCGGGGAGCTGTTTTTT. Translation gives CASSLEGYTGELFF. The chain recombines TRBV5-1 with TRBJ2-2; D is possibly TRBD1 (5 bases). This CDR3 has 14 amino acids. V was shortened by 0 bases and J by 3 bases, with 6 bases between the two germline ends. Germline CDR1 is SGHRS and CDR2 is YFSETQ.

About this clone: One end of the junction is discordant with germline, which a read error may explain. This chain links TRBV7-3 with TRBJ1-5; maybe TRBD1 (6 bases). CDR1 is SGHTA and CDR2 is FQGTGA in the germline V gene. This CDR3 spans 9 amino acids. The CDR3 DNA is TGTGCCAGCAACGGGGGGCGCTCTTTT. It translates to CASNGGRSF.

This chain joins TRBV7-9 and TRBJ2-7; TRBD2 is a possible D gene (6 bases). V was clipped by 2 bases and J by 0 bases, with 17 bases between them. The CDR3 loop spans 17 amino acids. CDR1 and CDR2 from the germline V gene are SEHNR and FQNEAQ (reference sequence). The CDR3 protein is CASSLSPGRGDSYEQYF. CDR3 DNA: TGTGCCAGCAGCTTAAGCCCTGGACGCGGGGACTCCTACGAGCAGTACTTC.

V usage is TRBV27 and J usage is TRBJ1-2, with a tentative D call TRBD1 (6 bases). Germline V gene data show CDR1 as MNHEY and CDR2 as SMNVEV (reference sequence). The CDR3 runs 13 residues. V was shortened by 3 bases and J by 13 bases, with 18 bases between the two germline ends. Here the CDR3 reads CASSFAPRGGVTF. The CDR3 DNA follows: TGTGCCAGCAGTTTCGCCCCAAGGGGGGGGGTCACCTTC.

J is TRBJ2-2 and V is TRBV19; possible D gene TRBD1, 5 bases. Looked up from germline, CDR1 is LNHDA and CDR2 is SQIVND (reference sequence). This CDR3 comprises 14 residues. V lost 3 bases and J 1 base, leaving 6 bases between the germline ends. CDR3 bases: TGTGCCAGTAGTATTCAGGGGAACACCGGGGAGCTGTTTTTT. Protein: CASSIQGNTGELFF.

V is TRBV19 and J is TRBJ2-3; D is possibly TRBD2 (6 bases). Trimming stripped 5 bases from V and 4 bases from J, with 13 bases between. This CDR3 is 14 amino acids long. Looked up from germline, CDR1 is LNHDA and CDR2 is SQIVND (reference sequence). CDR3 nucleotide sequence: TGTGCCAGTAGTCGTAACACGGGAGCAGATACGCAGTATTTT. This translates into CASSRNTGADTQYF.

The V and J genes are TRBV3-1 (or the pseudogene TRBV3-2) and TRBJ1-2, with TRBD1 identical over 7 bases. Looked up from germline, CDR1 is LGHDT and CDR2 is YNNKEL (reference sequence). The CDR3 totals 15 residues. V lost 0 bases and J lost 0; bases outside the gene matches: 1. CDR3 sequence reads: CASSQEQGSNYGYTF. CDR3 bases: TGTGCCAGCAGCCAAGAACAGGGGTCTAACTATGGCTACACCTTC.

This chain joins TRBV7-3 and TRBJ1-2; no clear D. Germline assignment: CDR1 SGHTA and CDR2 FQGTGA. This CDR3 has 13 amino acids. V shed 5 bases and J shed 2 bases, with 9 bases lying between them. CDR3 nucleotide sequence: TGTGCCAGCAGCCCCGACGGGAACTATGGCTACACCTTC. It codes for CASSPDGNYGYTF.

This sequence joins TRBV11-2 and TRBJ2-7; no clear D. V was pared by 1 base and J by 3 bases, with 10 bases between. The CDR3 loop spans 14 amino acids. The germline V gene has CDR1 SGHAT and CDR2 FQNNGV. The CDR3 sequence is CASSLVPESYEQYF. The DNA of the CDR3 is TGTGCCAGCAGCTTAGTTCCAGAAAGCTACGAGCAGTACTTC.

The chain links TRBV28 to TRBJ1-1; possibly TRBD1 for D (5 bases). V was trimmed by 3 bases and J by 4 bases, leaving 12 bases between them. Germline-derived CDR1 and CDR2 are MDHEN and SYDVKM. The CDR3 has 14 amino acids. The CDR3 DNA follows: TGTGCCAGCAGTTTGGGAGGGACCCCCACTGAAGCTTTCTTT. Translating it yields CASSLGGTPTEAFF.

V usage is TRBV5-1 and J usage is TRBJ1-2; tentatively, D is TRBD1 (5 bases). The V gene's germline CDR1 is SGHRS and CDR2 YFSETQ. The CDR3 length is 14 residues. Deletions cut 2 bases from V and 2 bases from J, with 10 bases between. The CDR3 sequence: CASSLGDLNYGYTF. In DNA form, the CDR3 reads TGCGCCAGCAGCTTAGGGGACTTAAACTATGGCTACACCTTC.

The chain recombines TRBV19 with TRBJ1-1; D is perhaps TRBD1 (5 bases). Per germline, CDR1 LNHDA and CDR2 SQIVND (reference sequence). With 3 bases removed from V and 5 bases from J, the gap between germline ends came to 10 bases. The CDR3 contains 13 residues. The DNA of the CDR3 is TGTGCCAGTAGTATGCCAGGGTGGACTGAAGCTTTCTTT. It codes for CASSMPGWTEAFF.

CDR3 in DNA: TGTGCCAGCAGCTTAGAGACAGGGCATAATTCACCCCTCCACTTT. It specifies CASSLETGHNSPLHF. The chain joins TRBV11-2 to TRBJ1-6, with 7 bases lining up with TRBD1. Germline V gives CDR1 SGHAT, CDR2 FQNNGV. The CDR3 has 15 residues. With 0 bases clipped from V and 5 bases from J, the junction kept 1 base outside the gene matches.

This chain joins TRBV14 and TRBJ2-5; the match to TRBD1 covers 7 bases. CDR3 length equals 18 residues. From germline, CDR1 is SGHDN and CDR2 FVKESK. With V trimmed by 5 bases and J by 4 bases, 19 bases remained unmatched. The CDR3 is CASSTGQALRLFPETQYF. In nucleotides, the CDR3 is TGTGCCAGCAGCACTGGACAGGCCCTTCGCCTTTTCCCAGAGACCCAGTACTTC.

This clone was observed a few times. The rearrangement uses TRBV12-3 or TRBV12-4 and TRBJ1-5, with a weak D call TRBD1 (6 bases). V was shortened by 6 bases and J by 9 bases, with 15 bases between the two germline ends. The length of the CDR3 is 13 residues. CDR3 DNA sequence: TGTGCCAGCAGCCCGGACAGCTGGAGGCCCCAGCATTTT. Encoded protein: CASSPDSWRPQHF.